This TCR beta chain was observed in a study of blood T cell repertoires in COVID-19. Study-level background: Collection of acute and convalescent COVID-19 samples took place in the United States, Italy and Spain.

The germline CDR1 and CDR2 sequences are SQVTM and ANQGSEA. The CDR3 sequence is 12 residues long. The V gene end was trimmed by 6 bases and the J gene end by 2 bases; junction bases not matched to a gene: 3. This clone was detected only a few times. Repertoires were generated with immunoSEQ multiplex PCR, while TCRdb's copy carries only in-frame clones and drops some. The data show roughly 300,000 clones, with roughly nine tenths seen just once and more than 10% held by the top ten. Sequenced input: peripheral blood. The chain links TRBV29-1 to TRBJ2-7; 8 nucleotides match TRBD1. The sequence was obtained from a woman aged 25-40 years with COVID-19, enrolled during active disease. This chain's CDR3 is CSVQGVPYEQYF. CDR3 in DNA: TGCAGCGTACAGGGGGTCCCCTACGAGCAGTACTTC.